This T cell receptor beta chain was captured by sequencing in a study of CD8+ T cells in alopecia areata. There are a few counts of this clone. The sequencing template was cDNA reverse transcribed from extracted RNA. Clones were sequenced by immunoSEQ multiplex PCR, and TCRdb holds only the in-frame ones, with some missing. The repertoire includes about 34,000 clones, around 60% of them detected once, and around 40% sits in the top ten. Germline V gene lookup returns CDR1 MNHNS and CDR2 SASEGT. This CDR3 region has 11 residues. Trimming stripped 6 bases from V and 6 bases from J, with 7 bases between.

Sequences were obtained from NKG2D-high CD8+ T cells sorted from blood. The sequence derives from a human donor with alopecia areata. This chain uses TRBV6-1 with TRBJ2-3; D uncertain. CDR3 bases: TGTGCCAGCAGCGGTTCGGATACGCAGTATTTT. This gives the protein CASSGSDTQYF.